The 22 T cell receptor beta chains in this list originate from one sample, sequenced in a study of blood T cells in healthy people across ages. Then a second PCR, running roughly 7 to 11 cycles, was carried out with a sample-barcoded 5' primer and a J-beta primer mix. TCRdb analysed the 5' RACE reads with MiXCR anew, one entry per CDR3 protein. In the table there are about 830,000 distinct CDR3 sequences, roughly 60% of which are singletons. The sample was blood. The receptors shown here come from a man aged 30-40 years in good health.

V gene TRBV2 combines with J gene TRBJ2-6; D is uncertain. Per the germline V gene, CDR1 is SNHLY and CDR2 is FYNNEI. V lost 3 bases and J 4 bases, leaving 7 bases between the germline ends. CDR3 length: 14 residues. This CDR3 is CASSEWSGANVLTF. The CDR3 DNA sequence: TGTGCCAGCAGTGAGTGGTCCGGGGCCAACGTCCTGACTTTC. The full variable domain, rest sourced from reference TRBV2 and TRBJ2-6, is EPEVTQTPSHQVTQMGQEVILRCVPISNHLYFYWYRQILGQKVEFLVSFYNNEISEKSEIFDDQFSVERPDGSNFTLKIRSTKLEDSAMYFCASSEWSGANVLTFGAGSRLTVL.

The V and J genes are TRBV10-3 and TRBJ2-2, with no clear D. Trimming took off 3 bases at V and 5 bases at J, with 13 bases between the two ends. Germline V CDR1 and CDR2: ENHRY, SYGVKD. The CDR3 has 15 amino acids. CDR3: CAISDRAVGTGELFF. As DNA, the CDR3 is TGTGCCATCAGTGATCGCGCCGTGGGGACCGGGGAGCTGTTTTTT.

The chain employs TRBV6-1 and TRBJ2-3, with TRBD2 as a possible D gene (5 bases). The CDR3 is 14 amino acids. V shed 7 bases and J shed 6 bases, with 17 bases lying between them. Germline V gene lookup returns CDR1 MNHNS and CDR2 SASEGT. The CDR3 DNA reads TGTGCCAGCATGGGGAGCGGATTCGGGGATACGCAGTATTTT. Translated: CASMGSGFGDTQYF.

The rearrangement links TRBV20-1 to TRBJ2-3; TRBD2 is a possible D gene (5 bases). Germline loops: CDR1 DFQATT, CDR2 SNEGSKA (reference sequence). The CDR3 spans 16 residues. Trimming removed 4 bases at V and 3 bases at J, with 20 bases between. The CDR3 protein is CSATLIDPPGTDTQYF. The CDR3 DNA reads TGCAGTGCTACTCTCATCGACCCCCCGGGAACAGATACGCAGTATTTT.

This sequence joins TRBV29-1 and TRBJ2-7, with TRBD1 matching 7 bases. This CDR3 region has 12 residues. V was clipped by 4 bases and J by 5 bases; unmatched bases: 5. Per germline, CDR1 SQVTM and CDR2 ANQGSEA. Here the CDR3 DNA reads TGCAGCGTTGTGGGACAGCACGACGAGCAGTACTTC. Encoded protein: CSVVGQHDEQYF.

The genes are TRBV15 and TRBJ2-6; perhaps TRBD2 as D (5 bases). The CDR3 contains 19 residues. V lost 0 bases, J lost 0 bases, and 15 bases lay in between. Germline lookup yields CDR1 LNHNV and CDR2 YYDKDF (reference sequence). The CDR3, as DNA: TGTGCCACCAGCAGAGATTATGGAAGACTATCCTCTGGGGCCAACGTCCTGACTTTC. It encodes CATSRDYGRLSSGANVLTF. Drawing the rest from reference TRBV15 and TRBJ2-6, the complete variable domain is DAMVIQNPRYQVTQFGKPVTLSCSQTLNHNVMYWYQQKSSQAPKLLFHYYDKDFNNEADTPDNFQSRRPNTSFCFLDIRSPGLGDTAMYLCATSRDYGRLSSGANVLTFGAGSRLTVL.

This clonotype was counted many times. This chain joins TRBV3-1 and TRBJ2-5; TRBD2 matches at 7 bases. CDR1 and CDR2 (germline): LGHDT, YNNKEL (reference sequence). The CDR3 spans 14 residues. Trimming took 1 base from V and 3 from J; bases not matched to a gene: 2. In nucleotides, the CDR3 is TGTGCCAGCAGCCAAGCGGGAGGAAAAGAGACCCAGTACTTC. The encoded protein is CASSQAGGKETQYF.

V and J are TRBV7-2 and TRBJ1-6, with 9 bases lining up with TRBD1. The ends lost 5 bases at V and 8 bases at J; junction bases unmatched: 7. From germline, CDR1 is SGHTA and CDR2 FQGNSA. This CDR3 has 15 amino acids. The CDR3 region is CASSPRTGVDSPLHF. As DNA, the CDR3 is TGTGCCAGCAGCCCCCGGACAGGGGTAGATTCACCCCTCCACTTT.

V and J are TRBV20-1 and TRBJ2-5, with D possibly matching TRBD2 (6 bases). CDR1 is DFQATT, CDR2 SNEGSKA, per germline (reference sequence). The CDR3 is 15 residues long. The V end lost 2 bases, the J end lost 2 bases, and 15 bases lay between the germline ends. The CDR3 sequence is CSARSLASDQETQYF. The CDR3 coding sequence is TGCAGTGCTAGATCCCTAGCGAGCGATCAAGAGACCCAGTACTTC.

The chain employs TRBV9 and TRBJ2-5; 7 nucleotides line up with TRBD2. Germline values: CDR1 SGDLS, CDR2 YYNGEE. The CDR3 consists of 14 residues. V dropped 2 bases and J dropped 0; count of bases not matched to a gene: 1. The CDR3 sequence: CASSVGGYQETQYF. The DNA for the CDR3 is TGTGCCAGCAGCGTGGGAGGGTACCAAGAGACCCAGTACTTC. Using reference TRBV9 and TRBJ2-5 for the parts outside the CDR3, the full variable domain is DSGVTQTPKHLITATGQRVTLRCSPRSGDLSVYWYQQSLDQGLQFLIQYYNGEERAKGNILERFSAQQFPDLHSELNLSSLELGDSALYFCASSVGGYQETQYFGPGTRLLVL.

This sequence joins TRBV28 and TRBJ2-1; 8 bases align to TRBD2. The CDR3 has 17 amino acids. The germline gives CDR1 MDHEN, CDR2 SYDVKM. V was pared by 5 bases and J by 5 bases, with 14 bases of the junction left unmatched. Here the CDR3 reads CASSLQRSSGYDNEQFF. In DNA, the CDR3 is TGTGCCAGCAGTCTCCAGCGGTCTAGCGGGTATGACAATGAGCAGTTCTTC.

This clonotype was picked up one time. This rearrangement joins TRBV20-1 to TRBJ2-5; D is ambiguous. The V gene's germline CDR1 is DFQATT and CDR2 SNEGSKA (reference sequence). Trimming pared 2 bases from V and 7 bases from J, leaving 14 bases between. The CDR3 is 13 residues long. CDR3 bases: TGCAGTGCTAGAAACTCTGCTTATGGGACCCAGTACTTC. Encoded protein: CSARNSAYGTQYF.

The V and J genes are TRBV18 and TRBJ2-7; 9 nucleotides align to TRBD1. The DNA end is a closer match to TRBJ2-4, so the J assignment may be wrong. The CDR3 has 16 residues. The germline V gene encodes CDR1 KGHSH and CDR2 LQKENI. The CDR3 is CASSPRDRESSNIQYF. The CDR3 bases are TGTGCCAGCTCACCACGGGACAGGGAATCCTCAAACATTCAGTACTTC.

Only one count was recorded for this clonotype. V usage is TRBV5-1 and J usage is TRBJ2-1; no reliable D call. V was cut by 1 base and J by 3 bases, with 8 bases left in between. This CDR3 is built from 14 residues. Germline V gene data show CDR1 as SGHRS and CDR2 as YFSETQ. CDR3 sequence: CASSLSEDYNEQFF. As DNA, the CDR3 is TGCGCCAGCAGCTTGAGCGAGGACTACAATGAGCAGTTCTTC.

The genes are TRBV10-3 and TRBJ2-5; the match to TRBD1 covers 7 bases. TRBJ2-7 matches the DNA end more closely, so the J call is doubtful. The CDR3 covers 13 residues. Germline CDR1 and CDR2: ENHRY and SYGVKD. Here the CDR3 DNA reads TGTGCCATCAGACGGGACAGTCCCGGCGAGCAGTACTTC. This translates into CAIRRDSPGEQYF.

A few counts support this clonotype. This sequence joins TRBV7-6 and TRBJ2-1; 8 bases agree with TRBD1. The length of the CDR3 is 16 residues. The germline CDR1 and CDR2 sequences are SGHVS and FNYEAQ. The V segment lost 6 bases and the J segment 6 bases; nucleotides outside the gene matches: 13. As DNA, the CDR3 is TGTGCCAGCAGTTCTATGTGGACAGGGATATTCAATGAGCAGTTCTTC. It is translated as CASSSMWTGIFNEQFF.

In this sample, this clonotype turned up a few times. The chain employs TRBV29-1 and TRBJ2-7; D might be TRBD2 (5 bases). Deletions cut 4 bases from V and 3 bases from J, with 7 bases between. Per germline, CDR1 SQVTM and CDR2 ANQGSEA. There are 11 residues in the CDR3. CDR3 coding DNA: TGCAGCGTTGCGGGGAGCTACGAGCAGTACTTC. This gives the protein CSVAGSYEQYF.

The V call is TRBV7-2, the J call TRBJ2-7, with D perhaps TRBD1 (5 bases). Per the germline V gene, CDR1 is SGHTA and CDR2 is FQGNSA. Deletions cut 5 bases from V and 2 bases from J, with 19 bases between. This CDR3 region has 16 residues. CDR3 loop: CASSRGGPTRPYEQYF. The CDR3 region has the DNA TGTGCCAGCAGCAGGGGCGGACCGACCCGGCCCTACGAGCAGTACTTC.

This clonotype was counted between two and nine times. V usage is TRBV7-2 and J usage is TRBJ2-1, with 7 bases that match TRBD1. The germline gives CDR1 SGHTA, CDR2 FQGNSA. Trimming took 5 bases from V and 15 from J; bases not matched to a gene: 13. The CDR3 is 13 amino acids. CDR3 nucleotide sequence: TGTGCCAGCAGCGGCCGGGACAGTCGTGGAACGTTCTTC. Residues: CASSGRDSRGTFF.

A few counts support this clonotype. The rearrangement links TRBV6-2 or TRBV6-3 to TRBJ2-2; D ambiguous. CDR1 and CDR2 (germline): MNHEY, SVGEGT. V gave up 8 bases and J gave up 1 base, with 8 bases separating them. CDR3 size: 13 residues. In DNA, the CDR3 is TGTGCCAGCGGCCCCCTGAACACCGGGGAGCTGTTTTTT. Protein: CASGPLNTGELFF.

The V and J genes are TRBV4-2 and TRBJ2-5, with 9 bases lining up with TRBD1. The J call is uncertain, as TRBJ2-7 better fits the DNA end. Per the germline V gene, CDR1 is LGHNA and CDR2 is YNFKEQ. This CDR3 has 15 residues. CDR3 loop: CASSQGGTGYYEQYF. The DNA for the CDR3 is TGTGCCAGCAGCCAAGGAGGGACAGGGTACTACGAGCAGTACTTC.

The J gene is TRBJ2-5, the V gene TRBV4-3; perhaps TRBD1 as D (6 bases). The germline V and J ends were trimmed by 4 bases and 5 bases, with 11 bases remaining between them. Germline values: CDR1 LGHNA, CDR2 YSLEER. The CDR3 contains 13 residues. The CDR3 bases are TGCGCCAGCAGCCGGAACAGGGCTGAGACCCAGTACTTC. Translated, it gives CASSRNRAETQYF.